Included here is one T cell receptor beta chain sequence, with context. This clonotype was counted only a few times. Its cognate antigen has yet to be identified. Within one base of it there is no much larger clone, and no base qualities were kept. The listed sequencing device is Illumina HiSeq 2500. TCR beta libraries were prepared by quantitative 5'-RACE with molecular barcodes. On the authors' methods: To identify disease-linked TCR variants, a new computational method was used, one built on a probabilistic model of VDJ rearrangement. TCRdb cleaned the public reads at Q25 with fastp, built clones with MiXCR and kept in-frame beta chains. Rows merge per CDR3 protein into single entries with the most common DNA and genes. V and J calls and clone size were set by TCRdb, not the authors. This sample lists about 440,000 distinct CDR3 sequences; approximately 17% were detected once. Approximately 1% of the sample rests with the top ten.

The entry originates in a study of CD8 T cells in ankylosing spondylitis (dated by TCRdb to about 2017). Looking at the study overall: The study profiled T cell receptor beta repertoires in healthy donors and ankylosing spondylitis patients to find disease-linked TCR variants. Peripheral blood was sampled, and synovial fluid was additionally collected from ankylosing spondylitis patients. The whole study cohort included 85 to 120 healthy donors and about two dozen ankylosing spondylitis patients. Summary of the overall study and its limitations: Some of the motif variants had been reported before in the synovial fluid and blood of reactive arthritis patients, a finding that suggests common disease-initiation mechanisms. The disease-linked clones had a CD8+ phenotype and were found at relatively low frequencies in peripheral blood. The disease-linked clones were reported as significantly enriched in matched synovial fluid samples from ankylosing spondylitis patients. Blood from ankylosing spondylitis patients appeared to be characterized by a TCR beta motif composed of under ten highly homologous amino acid variants.

The sequence derives from a male donor with ankylosing spondylitis. The material sequenced was blood, either unsorted or a sorted T cell fraction (not recorded which).

The bases are TGTGCCAGCACCCGGGGGGTATCTGGAAACACCATATATTTT. Translated, this is CASTRGVSGNTIYF. The chain employs TRBV2 and TRBJ1-3; TRBD1 is a possible D gene, resting on 5 matching bases. As encoded in the germline V gene, CDR1 is SNHLY while CDR2 is FYNNEI. Relative to germline, V is 7 bases shorter and J is 1 base shorter, with 11 bases between their ends. The CDR3 has 14 amino acids, counting the end cysteine and phenylalanine. The DNA shown is the 42-base CDR3, in frame from base 1.